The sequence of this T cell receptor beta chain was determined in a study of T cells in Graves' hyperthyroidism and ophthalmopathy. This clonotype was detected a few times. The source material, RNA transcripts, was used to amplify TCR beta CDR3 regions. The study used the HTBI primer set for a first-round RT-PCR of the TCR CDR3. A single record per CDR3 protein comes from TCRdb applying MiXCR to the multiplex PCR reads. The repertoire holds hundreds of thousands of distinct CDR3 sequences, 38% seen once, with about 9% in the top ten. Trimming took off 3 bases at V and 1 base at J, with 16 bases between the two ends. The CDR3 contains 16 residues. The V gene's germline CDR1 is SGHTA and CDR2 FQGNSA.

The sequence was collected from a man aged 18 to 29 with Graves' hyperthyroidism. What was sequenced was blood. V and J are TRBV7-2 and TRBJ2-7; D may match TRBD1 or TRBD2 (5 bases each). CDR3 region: CASSLDRDVLSYEQYF. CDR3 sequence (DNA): TGTGCCAGCAGCTTGGACCGGGACGTATTGTCCTACGAGCAGTACTTC.